This T cell receptor beta chain originates from a study of T cells in Graves' hyperthyroidism and ophthalmopathy. Whole-study results and caveats: Progression to ophthalmopathy was predicted a median of about six months early. Most clonotypes expanded in the thyroid (above 0.001) were also present in blood.

Amplified TCR beta CDR3 regions derived from RNA transcripts. RT-PCR in the first round (using the HTBI primer set) targeted the TCR CDR3. In TCRdb, the multiplex PCR reads were re-called with MiXCR into one record per CDR3 protein. The sample lists 730,000 or so distinct CDR3 sequences, roughly 20% occurring once. V lost 5 bases to trimming and J lost 0 bases; unmatched junction nucleotides: 10. Germline CDR1 is DFQATT and CDR2 is SNEGSKA (reference sequence). CDR3 length equals 16 residues. This clonotype showed up just a few times. Its antigen is undetermined. This receptor was taken from a woman between 50 and 59 years old with Graves' hyperthyroidism that later progressed to Graves' ophthalmopathy. This chain connects TRBV20-1 to TRBJ1-2; 9 bases map to TRBD1. The sequencing input was blood. CDR3 DNA: TGCAGTGCTTGGGACAGGGCCGGTCGGGCTAACTATGGCTACACCTTC. Translated, it gives CSAWDRAGRANYGYTF.